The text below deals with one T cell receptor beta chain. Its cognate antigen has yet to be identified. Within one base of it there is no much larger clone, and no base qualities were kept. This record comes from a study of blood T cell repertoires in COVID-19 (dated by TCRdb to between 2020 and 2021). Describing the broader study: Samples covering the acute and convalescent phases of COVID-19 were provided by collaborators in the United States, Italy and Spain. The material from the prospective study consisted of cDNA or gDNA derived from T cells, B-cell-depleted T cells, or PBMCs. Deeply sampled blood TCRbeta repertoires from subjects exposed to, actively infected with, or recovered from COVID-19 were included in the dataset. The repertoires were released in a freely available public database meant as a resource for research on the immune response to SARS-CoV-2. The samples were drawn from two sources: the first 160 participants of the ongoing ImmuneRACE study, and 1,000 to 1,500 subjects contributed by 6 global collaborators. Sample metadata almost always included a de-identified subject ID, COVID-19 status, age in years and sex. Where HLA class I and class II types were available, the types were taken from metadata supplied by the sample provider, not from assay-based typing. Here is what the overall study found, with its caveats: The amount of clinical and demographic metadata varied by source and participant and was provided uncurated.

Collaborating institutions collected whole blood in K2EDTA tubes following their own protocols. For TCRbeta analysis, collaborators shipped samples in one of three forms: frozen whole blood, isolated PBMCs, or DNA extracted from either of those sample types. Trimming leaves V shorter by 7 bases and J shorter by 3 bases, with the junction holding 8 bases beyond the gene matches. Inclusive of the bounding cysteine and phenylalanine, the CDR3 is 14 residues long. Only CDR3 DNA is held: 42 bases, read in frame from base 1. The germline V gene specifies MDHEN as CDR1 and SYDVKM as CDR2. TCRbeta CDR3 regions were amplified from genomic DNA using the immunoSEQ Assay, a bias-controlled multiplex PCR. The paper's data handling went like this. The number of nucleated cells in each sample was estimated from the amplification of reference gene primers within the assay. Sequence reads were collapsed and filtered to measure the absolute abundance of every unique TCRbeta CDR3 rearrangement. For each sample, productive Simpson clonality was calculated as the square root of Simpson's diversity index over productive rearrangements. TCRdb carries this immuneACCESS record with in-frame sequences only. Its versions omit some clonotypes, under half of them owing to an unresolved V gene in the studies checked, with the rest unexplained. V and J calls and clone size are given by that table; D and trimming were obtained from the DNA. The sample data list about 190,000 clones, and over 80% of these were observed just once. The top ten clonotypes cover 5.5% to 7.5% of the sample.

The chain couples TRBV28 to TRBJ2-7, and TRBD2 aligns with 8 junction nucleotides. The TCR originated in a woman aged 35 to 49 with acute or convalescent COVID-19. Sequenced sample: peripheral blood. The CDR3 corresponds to CASTLAGLYYEQYF. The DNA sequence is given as TGTGCCAGCACGTTAGCGGGGTTGTACTACGAGCAGTACTTC.